This T cell receptor (beta chain) was recovered during a study of T cells in Graves' hyperthyroidism and ophthalmopathy. General study findings and limits: Model predictions of ophthalmopathy came a median roughly 6.4 months before onset. Most thyroid clonotypes expanded above 0.001 appeared in blood too.

V was clipped by 0 bases and J by 4 bases, with 10 bases between them. CDR3 size: 14 residues. The V gene's germline CDR1 is SGDLS and CDR2 YYNGEE. As regards this clonotype: What it binds is not known.

Those patients with uncontrolled infection, other autoimmune disease, pregnancy or lactation were excluded. Over 9 ml of fresh peripheral blood supplied the PBMCs. TCR beta CDR3 regions were amplified from RNA. The study used the HTBI primer set for a first-round RT-PCR of the TCR CDR3. TCRdb re-called the multiplex PCR reads through MiXCR, storing one row per CDR3 protein. The profile covers roughly 300,000 distinct CDR3 sequences, with around 20% appearing a single time and less than 65% taken by the ten largest. The sequencing sample was made of blood. The chain employs TRBV9 and TRBJ2-5; D is uncertain. The sequence derives from a woman between 45 and 60 years old with Graves' hyperthyroidism. The CDR3 is CASSVGSDRETQYF. CDR3 coding DNA: TGTGCCAGCAGCGTAGGAAGTGATCGAGAGACCCAGTACTTC.